The clone carrying this TCR beta chain showed up many times. This sample was included in a study of HIV-infected children after antiretroviral therapy interruption. Whole-study context: Interruption-arm sampling covered weeks 0, 12, interruption end (24 or 48), and about 3 years post-study. In continuous treatment, analyzed samples were from weeks 0, 48 and 150.

Treatment specified: PENTA 11 planned treatment interruption arm or continuous ART arm. V was pared by 3 bases and J by 6 bases, with 30 bases between. Per the germline V gene, CDR1 is LNHDA and CDR2 is SQIVND (reference sequence). This CDR3 has 19 amino acids. Unique molecular identifiers were included in an RNA-based 3' RACE TCR library. One entry per CDR3 protein, called by TCRdb with MiXCR from the 3' RACE reads. The data show more than 75,000 distinct CDR3 sequences, 6.9% seen once. The material sequenced was CD45RA+ CD4+ T cells from PBMCs, pooled from several time points, taken from a donor given antiretroviral therapy, either interrupted or continuous. Noted subset: naive CD4+ CD45RA+ CD45RO- T cells. The TCR sequence derives from a pool of human donors with HIV. The gene calls are TRBV19 and TRBJ2-7; no clear D. In DNA form, the CDR3 reads TGTGCCAGTAGTATCGCCCGCTTCCTCAGATATGAATCGGTAGGCGAGCAGTACTTC. Protein: CASSIARFLRYESVGEQYF.